The 15 T cell receptor beta chains presented below share a single source sample, sequenced in a study of glioma-infiltrating T cells after dendritic cell vaccination. Sequenced by immunoSEQ multiplex PCR; TCRdb stores in-frame clones only, minus some. The sample yields 80,000 to 100,000 clones, 70% to 80% seen once. The sample here was blood, taken before dendritic cell vaccination. Receptor source: a human donor with glioblastoma.

V is TRBV2 and J is TRBJ1-2, with D unclear. Germline V gene lookup returns CDR1 SNHLY and CDR2 FYNNEI. The V end was cut by 7 bases, the J end by 6 bases, with 15 bases between. This CDR3 region has 13 residues. The CDR3 DNA follows: TGTGCCAGCATTCCTTACCGATTAGATGGCTACACCTTC. Translated: CASIPYRLDGYTF.

This chain joins TRBV27 and TRBJ1-1, with D uncertain. Germline assignment: CDR1 MNHEY and CDR2 SMNVEV (reference sequence). With 8 bases removed from V and 2 bases from J, the gap between germline ends came to 12 bases. The CDR3 consists of 13 residues. The CDR3 reads CASHIAANTEAFF. The CDR3 nucleotides read TGTGCCAGCCATATAGCAGCCAACACTGAAGCTTTCTTT.

The chain has TRBV5-1 and TRBJ1-2, with TRBD1 matching over 10 bases. Trimming removed 4 bases from V and 4 bases from J; junction bases left unmatched: 4. The germline gives CDR1 SGHRS, CDR2 YFSETQ. The CDR3 covers 14 residues. CDR3 residues: CASSIGDRGYGYTF. The CDR3 coding sequence is TGCGCCAGCAGCATAGGGGACAGGGGCTATGGCTACACCTTC.

The rearrangement joins TRBV5-6 to TRBJ2-2; TRBD2 matches 11 bases. With 2 bases clipped from V and 3 bases from J, the junction kept 9 bases outside the gene matches. The CDR3 extends over 18 amino acids. Germline values: CDR1 SGHDT, CDR2 YYEEEE. CDR3 amino acids: CASSFVLAGGRDTGELFF. CDR3 DNA: TGTGCCAGCAGCTTTGTTCTAGCGGGGGGCCGGGACACCGGGGAGCTGTTTTTT.

The V gene is TRBV27, the J gene TRBJ1-1, with TRBD1 identical over 9 bases. V was pared by 3 bases and J by 11 bases, with 19 bases of the junction left unmatched. From germline, CDR1 is MNHEY and CDR2 SMNVEV (reference sequence). The CDR3 is made up of 17 amino acids. The DNA of the CDR3 is TGTGCCAGCAGTTTCACCGGGACAGGGTCTCTTCCATTTCGGGCTTTCTTT. Translation: CASSFTGTGSLPFRAFF.

The chain has TRBV30 and TRBJ2-7, with 8 bases aligning to TRBD1. In germline, CDR1 is GTSNPN, CDR2 SVGIG (reference sequence). V lost 0 bases, J lost 7 bases, and 14 bases stayed unmatched. The CDR3 sequence is 16 residues long. The CDR3 is CAWSVFLRTGRGEQYF. DNA for the CDR3: TGTGCCTGGAGTGTTTTCCTGAGGACAGGGCGTGGAGAGCAGTACTTC.

The CDR3 region has the DNA TGTGCCAGCAGCGCTCCTAGAAACAGGGGGCAAGGCTATGGCTACACCTTC. This translates into CASSAPRNRGQGYGYTF. The J gene is TRBJ1-2, the V gene TRBV9, with 9 positions matching TRBD1. CDR3 size: 17 residues. V dropped 3 bases and J dropped 4; count of bases not matched to a gene: 13. Germline values: CDR1 SGDLS, CDR2 YYNGEE.

V gene TRBV27 combines with J gene TRBJ1-2; no firm D call. Trimming pared 3 bases from V and 7 bases from J, leaving 12 bases between. This CDR3 comprises 13 residues. Germline loops: CDR1 MNHEY, CDR2 SMNVEV (reference sequence). The CDR3 DNA reads TGTGCCAGCAGTTTTCGGGTTGAGGGTGGCTACACCTTC. The encoded protein is CASSFRVEGGYTF.

The chain uses TRBV28 and TRBJ1-5; D is possibly TRBD1 (5 bases). Per the germline V gene, CDR1 is MDHEN and CDR2 is SYDVKM. This CDR3 has 15 residues. Trimming left V 5 bases short and J 3 bases short, with 14 bases between. The CDR3 coding sequence is TGTGCCAGCAGTGCGGCGGGGGGGTCCAATCAGCCCCAGCATTTT. It is translated as CASSAAGGSNQPQHF. Full variable domain (rest looked up from reference TRBV28 and TRBJ1-5): DVKVTQSSRYLVKRTGEKVFLECVQDMDHENMFWYRQDPGLGLRLIYFSYDVKMKEKGDIPEGYSVSREKKERFSLILESASTNQTSMYLCASSAAGGSNQPQHFGDGTRLSIL.

The genes are TRBV10-3 and TRBJ2-1, with 8 bases matching TRBD1. This CDR3 has 14 residues. The V segment lost 6 bases and the J segment 7 bases; nucleotides outside the gene matches: 8. Germline V gene data show CDR1 as ENHRY and CDR2 as SYGVKD. The CDR3, as DNA: TGTGCCATCAGCCAGCAGGGGGCGAGTAATGAGCAGTTCTTC. Protein product: CAISQQGASNEQFF.

The V call is TRBV28, the J call TRBJ1-2; D not resolved. CDR3 length equals 14 residues. Germline V lookup: CDR1 MDHEN, CDR2 SYDVKM. V gave up 7 bases and J gave up 4 bases, with 16 bases separating them. The CDR3 sequence: CASTGNPDFYGYTF. The CDR3 DNA sequence: TGTGCCAGCACGGGGAATCCCGATTTCTATGGCTACACCTTC.

CDR3 amino acids: CASRAEKETQYF. CDR3 nucleotide sequence: TGTGCCAGCAGGGCGGAAAAAGAGACCCAGTACTTC. This chain joins TRBV5-6 and TRBJ2-5; D not certain. The germline V gene has CDR1 SGHDT and CDR2 YYEEEE. This CDR3 has 12 amino acids. Trimming pared 5 bases from V and 3 bases from J, leaving 8 bases between.

This chain joins TRBV5-1 and TRBJ1-1, with D possibly TRBD1 on 5 matching bases. The CDR3 sequence is 14 residues long. Looked up from germline, CDR1 is SGHRS and CDR2 is YFSETQ. V was pared by 0 bases and J by 8 bases, with 14 bases between. In DNA form, the CDR3 reads TGCGCCAGCAGCTTGGCCTTATTTGGGGCAGAAGCTTTCTTT. It codes for CASSLALFGAEAFF.

This clone appeared once. The V and J genes are TRBV27 and TRBJ2-5; 7 positions match TRBD2. Germline lookup yields CDR1 MNHEY and CDR2 SMNVEV (reference sequence). The CDR3 runs 15 residues. The V gene end was trimmed by 0 bases and the J gene end by 4 bases; junction bases not matched to a gene: 5. CDR3 amino acids: CASSLSRERGETQYF. The CDR3 DNA sequence: TGTGCCAGCAGTTTATCGAGGGAGCGGGGAGAGACCCAGTACTTC.

The V and J genes are TRBV29-1 and TRBJ1-2, with a tentative D call TRBD1 (5 bases). The CDR3 has 14 amino acids. In germline, CDR1 is SQVTM, CDR2 ANQGSEA. V was shortened by 4 bases and J by 0 bases, with 12 bases between the two germline ends. CDR3: CSVGGTDTNYGYTF. The CDR3 DNA reads as TGCAGCGTTGGTGGAACGGACACTAACTATGGCTACACCTTC. The full variable domain, with the rest looked up from reference TRBV29-1 and TRBJ1-2, is SAVISQKPSRDICQRGTSLTIQCQVDSQVTMMFWYRQQPGQSLTLIATANQGSEATYESGFVIDKFPISRPNLTFSTLTVSNMSPEDSSIYLCSVGGTDTNYGYTFGSGTRLTVV.